Listed below are T cell receptor beta chains from one sample, sequenced in a study of Graves' ophthalmopathy and Graves' hyperthyroidism. In TCRdb, the multiplex PCR reads were re-called with MiXCR into one record per CDR3 protein. The sample holds a few hundred thousand distinct CDR3 sequences, about 18% seen once. Specimen: peripheral blood. Source of these receptors: a woman younger than 35 with Graves' ophthalmopathy. Both conserved end residues are part of each CDR3. Each record gives: clone size, D gene, J gene, V gene, CDR3 DNA, CDR3 protein. D genes are given only for firm matches. Part of the rows lack a size; the others show once, few, many or a class for expanded clones.

size: many; D: NA; J: TRBJ1-2; V: TRBV28; DNA: TGTGCCAGCTTTGGCGGGCTTATGAGTGGCTACACCTTC; CDR3: CASFGGLMSGYTF
size: NA; D: TRBD2; J: TRBJ2-7; V: TRBV12-3/TRBV12-4; DNA: TGTGCCAGCAAGGATAGCGGGAGTACCGTCGAGCAGTACTTC; CDR3: CASKDSGSTVEQYF
size: many; D: NA; J: TRBJ1-2; V: TRBV5-1; DNA: TGCGCCAGCACCCGAGGCGATGGCTACACCTTC; CDR3: CASTRGDGYTF
size: many; D: NA; J: TRBJ2-7; V: TRBV19; DNA: TGTGCCAGTAGTATCACAGGAGGATACGAGCAGTACTTC; CDR3: CASSITGGYEQYF
size: many; D: TRBD1; J: TRBJ2-5; V: TRBV28; DNA: TGTGCCAGCAGCGGACAGGGACCCCAAGAGACCCAGTACTTC; CDR3: CASSGQGPQETQYF
size: many; D: NA; J: TRBJ2-7; V: TRBV12-3/TRBV12-4; DNA: TGTGCCAGCAGTTTTTGGGACATCGGGGTCTACGAGCAGTACTTC; CDR3: CASSFWDIGVYEQYF
size: many; D: NA; J: TRBJ2-5; V: TRBV7-8; DNA: TGTGCCAGCAGCCCCCTAAGGGTTGGCCAAGAGACCCAGTACTTC; CDR3: CASSPLRVGQETQYF
size: many; D: NA; J: TRBJ2-7; V: TRBV5-1; DNA: TGCGCCAGCAGCCTCAATAGGCCGGCCGAGCAGTACTTC; CDR3: CASSLNRPAEQYF
size: many; D: TRBD1; J: TRBJ1-2; V: TRBV7-9; DNA: TGTGCCAGCAGTCGATCAGGGGGGTATGGCTACACCTTC; CDR3: CASSRSGGYGYTF
size: many; D: NA; J: TRBJ2-7; V: TRBV6-2/TRBV6-3; DNA: TGTGCCAGCAGTTCCCGGGTTGCAGGGGCGATATACGAGCAGTACTTC; CDR3: CASSSRVAGAIYEQYF
size: NA; D: NA; J: TRBJ1-1; V: TRBV28; DNA: TGTGCCAGCAGTTTAGGGGCGGTAGGCACTGAAGCTTTCTTT; CDR3: CASSLGAVGTEAFF